This T cell receptor (beta chain) was obtained from a study of blood T cell repertoires in COVID-19 (dated by TCRdb to the early 2020s). Regarding the research as a whole: Samples from collaborators originated in the United States, Italy and Spain and spanned both the acute and convalescent phases of COVID-19. Samples came from the ongoing ImmuneRACE study (first 160 participants) plus 1,254 subjects from 6 global collaborators. The prospective study material was composed of cDNA or gDNA derived from T cells, B-cell-depleted T cells, or PBMCs. The sample metadata nearly always contained a de-identified subject ID, COVID-19 status, age in years and sex. Where HLA class I and class II types were available, the types were taken from metadata supplied by the sample provider, not from assay-based typing. The repertoires were released in a freely available public database meant as a resource for research on the immune response to SARS-CoV-2. Deeply sampled blood TCRbeta repertoires from subjects exposed to, actively infected with, or recovered from COVID-19 were included in the dataset.

V lost 1 base and J lost 4 bases; the stretch between them is 19 bases long. Looking up the germline V gene yields CDR1 SGHAT and CDR2 FQNNGV. The CDR3 covers 17 residues, taking in both the cysteine and the phenylalanine. CDR3 DNA only is kept here, 51 bases in frame from base 1. As regards this clone: Its antigen remains undetermined. One base away there is no much larger clone; base qualities are not given.

The paper as a whole reports these results and caveats: The amount of clinical and demographic metadata varied by source and participant and was provided uncurated.

Each collaborating institution followed its own protocols to collect whole blood in K2EDTA tubes. For TCRbeta analysis, collaborators shipped samples in one of three forms: frozen whole blood, isolated PBMCs, or DNA extracted from either of those sample types. The immunoSEQ Assay, a bias-controlled multiplex PCR, was used to amplify TCRbeta CDR3 regions from genomic DNA. In the original analysis: Nucleated cell counts per sample were estimated from amplification of reference gene primers within the assay. Sequence reads were collapsed and filtered to measure the absolute abundance of every unique TCRbeta CDR3 rearrangement. Productive Simpson clonality was computed per sample as the square root of Simpson's diversity index over productive rearrangements. Here the immuneACCESS table is served through TCRdb, limited to in-frame sequences with V and J called. Missing clones are a known gap in these copies; in checked studies unresolved V genes cover under half, and the rest lacks a known reason. D and trimming come from the DNA, and the V and J calls and clone size come from that table. The sample table contains hundreds of thousands of clones; only one count was recorded for around 86% of them. Of the sample, about 1.2% is held by the ten largest clones.

What was sequenced was peripheral blood. The sequence derives from a man aged 65 to 79 with acute or convalescent COVID-19. Recombination linked TRBV11-2 to TRBJ2-5; there is no confident call for the D gene. For the CDR3, the sequence is CASSLADRSGLGETQYF. In nucleotides, the sequence is TGTGCCAGCAGCTTAGCCGATCGCTCAGGCCTGGGAGAGACCCAGTACTTC.